Presented here are 9 T cell receptor beta chains from one specimen sequenced in a study of blood T cell repertoires in COVID-19. Data came from immunoSEQ multiplex PCR; TCRdb stores just in-frame clones and leaves some out. In the table there are 150,000 to 180,000 clones, under 95% of which are singletons. The specimen was peripheral blood. These receptors originate from a man between 45 and 60 years old with acute or convalescent COVID-19.

The chain recombines TRBV29-1 with TRBJ1-1; a possible D gene is TRBD1 (6 bases). With 6 bases removed from V and 5 bases from J, the gap between germline ends came to 13 bases. This CDR3 region has 12 residues. Germline V lookup: CDR1 SQVTM, CDR2 ANQGSEA. CDR3 protein: CSVRQGHTEAFF. CDR3 bases: TGCAGCGTGCGGCAGGGGCATACTGAAGCTTTCTTT. The variable domain in full, completed from reference TRBV29-1 and TRBJ1-1, reads SAVISQKPSRDICQRGTSLTIQCQVDSQVTMMFWYRQQPGQSLTLIATANQGSEATYESGFVIDKFPISRPNLTFSTLTVSNMSPEDSSIYLCSVRQGHTEAFFGQGTRLTVV.

The chain couples TRBV7-2 to TRBJ2-7; tentative D call: TRBD2 (6 bases). V shed 5 bases and J shed 6 bases, with 17 bases lying between them. Germline-derived CDR1 and CDR2 are SGHTA and FQGNSA. CDR3 length equals 14 residues. In DNA form, the CDR3 reads TGTGCCAGCAGCCCCCTGGCGGGATCATTCGAGCAGTACTTC. It encodes CASSPLAGSFEQYF.

The gene calls are TRBV5-1 and TRBJ2-2, with TRBD1 as a possible D gene (6 bases). CDR3 length equals 16 residues. The V end lost 4 bases, the J end lost 4 bases, and 17 bases lay between the germline ends. Looked up from germline, CDR1 is SGHRS and CDR2 is YFSETQ. CDR3 region: CASSPRQQGTTGELFF. The CDR3 DNA follows: TGCGCCAGCAGCCCCCGGCAACAGGGTACCACCGGGGAGCTGTTTTTT.

This clone was found a few times. The V and J genes are TRBV21-1 and TRBJ1-1; no check of the table's D call, TRBD1, against the DNA was made. TRBV21-1 is shown as a pseudogene. This CDR3 is 14 amino acids long. CDR3 sequence: CASTRTGRNTEAFF. The CDR3 DNA follows: TGTGCCAGCACCAGGACAGGAAGGAACACTGAAGCTTTCTTT.

This chain links TRBV2 with TRBJ2-2; the D is unclear. The CDR3 contains 15 residues. The V end lost 3 bases, the J end lost 6 bases, and 14 bases lay between the germline ends. Germline values: CDR1 SNHLY, CDR2 FYNNEI. CDR3 sequence: CASSDRLALPGELFF. The DNA of the CDR3 is TGTGCCAGCAGTGACAGGTTGGCCTTGCCCGGGGAGCTGTTTTTT.

The chain combines TRBV24-1 with TRBJ2-3; D possibly corresponds to TRBD2 (6 bases). Germline V lookup: CDR1 KGHDR, CDR2 SFDVKD. The ends were cut back, 7 bases at V and 0 bases at J, with 19 bases in the middle. CDR3 length equals 17 residues. The CDR3 here is CATRDGGTVSSTDTQYF. In DNA form, the CDR3 reads TGTGCCACCAGGGATGGGGGGACTGTCTCTAGCACAGATACGCAGTATTTT.

This chain uses TRBV3-1 (or the pseudogene TRBV3-2) with TRBJ2-7, with 7 bases identical to TRBD1. Per germline, CDR1 LGHDT and CDR2 YNNKEL (reference sequence). This CDR3 contains 14 residues. J lost 5 bases, V lost 2 bases, and 6 bases had no gene match. The CDR3 here is CASSQSTGSHEQYF. CDR3 bases: TGTGCCAGCAGCCAATCGACAGGGTCCCACGAGCAGTACTTC.

The CDR3 nucleotides read TGTGCCAGCAGCCCCGGACAGGGGGTAGTGACTGAAGCTTTCTTT. Its protein is CASSPGQGVVTEAFF. V usage is TRBV7-9 and J usage is TRBJ1-1; 10 bases are a match to TRBD1. The CDR3 runs to 15 residues. The germline CDR1 and CDR2 sequences are SEHNR and FQNEAQ (reference sequence). The junction had 8 bases not matched to a gene; V was cut back by 5 bases and J by 5 bases.

The V and J genes are TRBV7-2 and TRBJ2-3; 9 nucleotides line up with TRBD2. Unmatched junction bases numbered 7, after V lost 3 bases and J lost 9 bases. CDR3 length: 14 amino acids. Germline CDR1 and CDR2: SGHTA and FQGNSA. In DNA form, the CDR3 reads TGTGCCAGCAGCTTTCGCGGGGGGGGTCAAACGCAGTATTTT. This gives the protein CASSFRGGGQTQYF.